This TCR beta chain is from a study of identical twins. Overall study results and limits: Zero-insertion results could be subject to partial confounding by invariant MAIT and iNKT cells. Cord blood beta clonotypes that were abundant carried fewer insertions, and memory repertoires showed no such trend.

Details on this clonotype: Its antigen is undetermined.

Healthy Caucasians alone served as donors. MiXCR, applied by TCRdb to the 5' RACE reads, yields one record per CDR3 protein. The data show about 450,000 distinct CDR3 sequences, under 20% seen once. The germline gives CDR1 DFQATT, CDR2 SNEGSKA (reference sequence). This CDR3 is 20 amino acids long. J gave up 1 base and V 0 bases, and 15 bases lay outside the gene matches. This TCR derives from a middle-aged man in good health. Sequencing was carried out using naive T cells sorted from blood. The rearrangement uses TRBV20-1 and TRBJ2-3, with 11 positions matching TRBD2. The CDR3 spells CSARDPRSSGGAIGTDTQYF. CDR3 DNA: TGCAGTGCTAGAGACCCTCGGAGTAGCGGGGGGGCCATCGGCACAGATACGCAGTATTTT.